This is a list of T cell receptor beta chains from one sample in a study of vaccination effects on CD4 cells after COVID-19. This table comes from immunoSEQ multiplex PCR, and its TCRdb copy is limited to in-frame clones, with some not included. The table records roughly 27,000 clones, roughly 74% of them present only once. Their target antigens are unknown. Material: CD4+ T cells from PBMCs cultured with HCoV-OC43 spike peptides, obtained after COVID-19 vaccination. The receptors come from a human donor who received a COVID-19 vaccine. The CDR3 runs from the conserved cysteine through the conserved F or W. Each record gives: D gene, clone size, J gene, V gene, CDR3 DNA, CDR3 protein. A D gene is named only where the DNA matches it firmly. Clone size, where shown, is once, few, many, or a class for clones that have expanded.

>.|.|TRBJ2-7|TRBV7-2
TGTGCCAGCAGCTTGATTTACAGTACCTACGAGCAGTACTTC
CASSLIYSTYEQYF
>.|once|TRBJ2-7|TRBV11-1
TGTGCCAGCAGCTTTAGCGGCTCCTACGAGCAGTACTTC
CASSFSGSYEQYF
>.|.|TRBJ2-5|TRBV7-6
TGTGCCAGCAGCTTAGCTCAACCTCTTGGTGTAGAGACCCAGTACTTC
CASSLAQPLGVETQYF
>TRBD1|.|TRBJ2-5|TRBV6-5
TGTGCCAGCAGTTACGGACAGGGGACCCTCCAAGAGACCCAGTACTTC
CASSYGQGTLQETQYF
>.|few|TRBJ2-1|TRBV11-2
TGTGCCAGCAGCTTGATTGCGCAGAACTCCTACAATGAGCAGTTCTTC
CASSLIAQNSYNEQFF
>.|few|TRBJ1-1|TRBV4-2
TGTGCCAGCAGCTCTAACAGGAACACTGAAGCTTTCTTT
CASSSNRNTEAFF
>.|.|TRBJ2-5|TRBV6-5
TGTGCCAGCGGGGGGATGGAAGGAGGACGGACCCAGTACTTC
CASGGMEGGRTQYF
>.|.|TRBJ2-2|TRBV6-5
TGTGCCAGCATACCGGGGGTGAACACCGGGGAGCTGTTTTTT
CASIPGVNTGELFF
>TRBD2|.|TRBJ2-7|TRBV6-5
TGTGCCAGCGTTTCGGGTAGCGGGAGCTACGAGCAGTACTTC
CASVSGSGSYEQYF
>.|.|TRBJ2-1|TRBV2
TGTGCCAGCAGAACGACTGAAACTTCAGTACCCAATGAGCAGTTCTTC
CASRTTETSVPNEQFF
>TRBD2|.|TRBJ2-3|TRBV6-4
TGTGCCAGCAGTGCTAGCGCGGGGGGCACAGATACGCAGTATTTT
CASSASAGGTDTQYF
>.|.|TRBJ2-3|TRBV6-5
TGTGCCAGCAGTTACTCGTTGGGCGGTACGCAGTATTTT
CASSYSLGGTQYF
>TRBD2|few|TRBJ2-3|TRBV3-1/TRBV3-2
TGTGCCAGCAGCCAAGGGGATAGCGGGGAGTGGGGCACAGATACGCAGTATTTT
CASSQGDSGEWGTDTQYF
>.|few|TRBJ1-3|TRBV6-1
TGTGCCAGCAGTGAGATTCGGACAGTCTCTGGAAACACCATATATTTT
CASSEIRTVSGNTIYF
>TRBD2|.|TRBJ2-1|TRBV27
TGTGCCAGCAGTCCCAGACTAGCGGGGCGACACAATGAGCAGTTCTTC
CASSPRLAGRHNEQFF
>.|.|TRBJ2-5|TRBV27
TGTGCCAGCAGGAGACAGGACCAAGAGACCCAGTACTTC
CASRRQDQETQYF